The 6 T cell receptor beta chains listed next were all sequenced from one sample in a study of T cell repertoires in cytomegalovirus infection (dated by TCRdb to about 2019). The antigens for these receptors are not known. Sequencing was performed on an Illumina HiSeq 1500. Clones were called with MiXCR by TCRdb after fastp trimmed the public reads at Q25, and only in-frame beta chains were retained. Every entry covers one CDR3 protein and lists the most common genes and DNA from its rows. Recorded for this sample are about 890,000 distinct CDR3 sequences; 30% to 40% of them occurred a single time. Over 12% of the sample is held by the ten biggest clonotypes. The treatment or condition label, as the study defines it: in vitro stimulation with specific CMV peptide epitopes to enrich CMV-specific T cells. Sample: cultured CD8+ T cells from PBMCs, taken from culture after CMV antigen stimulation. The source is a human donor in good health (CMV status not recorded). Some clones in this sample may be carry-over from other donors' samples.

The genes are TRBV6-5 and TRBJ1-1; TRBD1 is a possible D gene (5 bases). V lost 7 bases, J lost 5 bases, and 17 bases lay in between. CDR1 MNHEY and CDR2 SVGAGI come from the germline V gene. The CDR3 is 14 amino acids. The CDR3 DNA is TGTGCCAGCACCCTCCGGGGGGACGGAACTGAAGCTTTCTTT. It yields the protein CASTLRGDGTEAFF.

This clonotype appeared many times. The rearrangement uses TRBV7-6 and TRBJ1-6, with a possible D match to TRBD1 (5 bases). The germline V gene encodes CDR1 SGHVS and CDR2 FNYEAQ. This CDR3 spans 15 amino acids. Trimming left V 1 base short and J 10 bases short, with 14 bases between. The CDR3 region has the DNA TGTGCCAGCAGCTTAGGCGAGGGACCCTACTCACCCCTCCACTTT. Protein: CASSLGEGPYSPLHF.

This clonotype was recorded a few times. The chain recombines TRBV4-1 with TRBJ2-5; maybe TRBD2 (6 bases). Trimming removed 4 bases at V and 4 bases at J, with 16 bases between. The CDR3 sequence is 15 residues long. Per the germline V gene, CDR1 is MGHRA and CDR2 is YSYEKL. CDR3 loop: CASSPTSGDPETQYF. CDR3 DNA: TGCGCCAGCAGCCCGACCTCGGGGGACCCAGAGACCCAGTACTTC.

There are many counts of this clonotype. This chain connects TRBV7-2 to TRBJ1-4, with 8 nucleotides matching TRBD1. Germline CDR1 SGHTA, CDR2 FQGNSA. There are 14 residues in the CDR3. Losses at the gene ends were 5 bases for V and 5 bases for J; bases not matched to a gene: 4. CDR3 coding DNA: TGTGCCAGCAGCCTTAACAGGGGGAATGAAAAACTGTTTTTT. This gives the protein CASSLNRGNEKLFF.

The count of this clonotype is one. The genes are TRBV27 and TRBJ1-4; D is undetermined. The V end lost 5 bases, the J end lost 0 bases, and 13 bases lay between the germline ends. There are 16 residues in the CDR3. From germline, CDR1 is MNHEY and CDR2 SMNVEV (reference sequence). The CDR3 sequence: CASSLDPSPTNEKLFF. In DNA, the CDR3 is TGTGCCAGCAGTCTTGACCCGTCGCCAACTAATGAAAAACTGTTTTTT.

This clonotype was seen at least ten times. Here the CDR3 DNA reads TGTGCCAGCAGTTTAGGGGGCGCGGATAATTCACCCCTCCACTTT. Translating it yields CASSLGGADNSPLHF. This rearrangement joins TRBV27 to TRBJ1-6; TRBD1 is a possible D gene (6 bases). Germline V gene lookup returns CDR1 MNHEY and CDR2 SMNVEV (reference sequence). This CDR3 contains 15 residues. Trimming took 2 bases from V and 5 from J, leaving 10 bases between them.